Presented here are 5 T cell receptor beta chains from one specimen sequenced in a study of cytomegalovirus exposure and HLA in healthy donors (dated by TCRdb to between 2016 and 2019). The method was the immunoSEQ multiplex PCR assay. A mixture of 60 forward primers for TCR Vbeta segments and 13 reverse primers for TCR Jbeta segments was used in the multiplex PCR. TCRdb mirrors the immuneACCESS table, restricted to in-frame sequences. Some clones are absent from its copies; in checked studies, under half trace to an unresolved V gene, and the reason for the others is unknown. In this sample's table one finds tens of thousands of clones. The top ten hold roughly a sixth of the sample. The sequencing sample was made of PBMCs. The source of these receptors is a male donor in good health and CMV-seropositive.

The chain recombines TRBV6-5 with TRBJ2-7; no clear D. V was cut by 6 bases and J by 0 bases, with 6 bases left in between. The CDR3 is 12 amino acids. The germline gives CDR1 MNHEY, CDR2 SVGAGI. The chain's CDR3 is CASSPSSYEQYF. CDR3 sequence (DNA): TGTGCCAGCAGCCCGAGCTCCTACGAGCAGTACTTC.

The gene calls are TRBV30 and TRBJ2-1; maybe TRBD1 (6 bases). The CDR3 runs 15 residues. V lost 5 bases and J lost 0, with 14 bases in between. Germline V gene sequence: CDR1 GTSNPN, CDR2 SVGIG (reference sequence). CDR3 sequence (DNA): TGTGCCTGGGGGGGCGAGATGAGCTCCTACAATGAGCAGTTCTTC. Protein sequence: CAWGGEMSSYNEQFF.

The rearrangement links TRBV5-6 to TRBJ1-3, with 10 bases matching TRBD1. Germline values: CDR1 SGHDT, CDR2 YYEEEE. V dropped 4 bases and J dropped 4; count of bases not matched to a gene: 5. There are 15 residues in the CDR3. The CDR3 loop reads CASSRDRGSGNTIYF. CDR3 nucleotides: TGTGCCAGCAGCCGGGACAGGGGATCAGGAAACACCATATATTTT.

V usage is TRBV6-6 and J usage is TRBJ1-2, with TRBD1 as a possible D gene (6 bases). Germline CDR1 and CDR2: MNHNY and SVGAGI (reference sequence). The CDR3 totals 12 residues. V gave up 0 bases and J gave up 9 bases, with 8 bases separating them. Here the CDR3 reads CASSYSRGSYTF. The DNA of the CDR3 is TGTGCCAGCAGTTACTCTAGGGGGAGCTACACCTTC.

The chain recombines TRBV29-1 with TRBJ2-1, with 7 bases matching TRBD1. CDR1 is SQVTM, CDR2 ANQGSEA, per germline. The CDR3 sequence is 11 residues long. The V segment lost 5 bases and the J segment 6 bases; nucleotides outside the gene matches: 1. CDR3 sequence: CSVRGPNEQFF. In nucleotides, the CDR3 is TGCAGCGTTAGGGGGCCCAATGAGCAGTTCTTC.